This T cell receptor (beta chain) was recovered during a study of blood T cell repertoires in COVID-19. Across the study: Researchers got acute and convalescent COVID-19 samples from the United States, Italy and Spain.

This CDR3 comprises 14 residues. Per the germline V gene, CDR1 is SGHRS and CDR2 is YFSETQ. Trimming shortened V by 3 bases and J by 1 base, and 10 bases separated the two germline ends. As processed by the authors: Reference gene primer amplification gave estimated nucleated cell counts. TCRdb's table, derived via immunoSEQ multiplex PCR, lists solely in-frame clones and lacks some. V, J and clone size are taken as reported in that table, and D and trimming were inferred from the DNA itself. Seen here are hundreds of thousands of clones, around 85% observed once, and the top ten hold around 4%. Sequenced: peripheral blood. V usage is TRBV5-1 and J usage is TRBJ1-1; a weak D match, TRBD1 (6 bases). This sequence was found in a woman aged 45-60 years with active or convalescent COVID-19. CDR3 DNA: TGCGCCAGCAGCTCGACAGGACGGAACACTGAAGCTTTCTTT. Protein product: CASSSTGRNTEAFF.